The 18 T cell receptor beta chains presented below share a single source sample, sequenced in a study of blood T cell repertoires in COVID-19. Only in-frame clones appear in the TCRdb table, and some are missing; sequencing was by immunoSEQ multiplex PCR. The data hold 140,000 or so clones, with about three quarters observed a single time. The specimen was peripheral blood. The origin of the receptors is a woman aged 60-70 years with acute or convalescent COVID-19.

The chain links TRBV7-2 to TRBJ2-2; 15 bases are shared with TRBD2. Per germline, CDR1 SGHTA and CDR2 FQGNSA. The CDR3 runs to 15 residues. The V segment lost 4 bases and the J segment 7 bases; nucleotides outside the gene matches: 1. The CDR3 DNA sequence: TGTGCCAGCAGCTGGGGACTAGCGGGAGGCGGGGAGCTGTTTTTT. It translates to CASSWGLAGGGELFF.

In DNA form, the CDR3 reads TGTGCCAGCAGGTATACAACCGCAAACTACAATGAGCAGTTCTTC. It translates to CASRYTTANYNEQFF. The chain employs TRBV6-5 and TRBJ2-1, with D uncertain. CDR1 and CDR2 from the germline V gene are MNHEY and SVGAGI. The CDR3 is 15 amino acids. Trimming stripped 6 bases from V and 3 bases from J, with 15 bases between.

The chain couples TRBV19 to TRBJ2-4; 10 positions agree with TRBD1. The ends lost 1 base at V and 0 bases at J; junction bases unmatched: 18. Germline V gene sequence: CDR1 LNHDA, CDR2 SQIVND (reference sequence). The CDR3 runs to 22 residues. The CDR3 sequence: CASSIVKRGQGVFGLAKNIQYF. In DNA form, the CDR3 reads TGTGCCAGTAGTATAGTAAAACGTGGACAGGGGGTATTTGGTCTAGCCAAAAACATTCAGTACTTC.

This chain links TRBV7-3 with TRBJ2-5; 12 bases line up with TRBD2. CDR1 SGHTA and CDR2 FQGTGA come from the germline V gene. CDR3 size: 16 residues. J lost 3 bases, V lost 6 bases, and 8 bases had no gene match. Written as DNA, the CDR3 is TGTGCCAGCAGATTACGACTAGCGGGAGTGGAAGAGACCCAGTACTTC. Translating it yields CASRLRLAGVEETQYF. The variable domain in full, with the rest retrieved from reference TRBV7-3 and TRBJ2-5, is GAGVSQTPSNKVTEKGKYVELRCDPISGHTALYWYRQSLGQGPEFLIYFQGTGAADDSGLPNDRFFAVRPEGSVSTLKIQRTERGDSAVYLCASRLRLAGVEETQYFGPGTRLLVL.

This chain uses TRBV30 with TRBJ2-6; 11 bases agree with TRBD1. V was pared by 0 bases and J by 10 bases, with 8 bases of the junction left unmatched. CDR1 and CDR2 (germline): GTSNPN, SVGIG (reference sequence). This CDR3 spans 16 amino acids. CDR3 in DNA: TGTGCCTGGAGTGTACTACGGACAGGGGGCAGAAACGTCCTGACTTTC. This translates into CAWSVLRTGGRNVLTF.

This chain uses TRBV5-1 with TRBJ1-1; TRBD1 aligns across 8 bases. Trimming removed 5 bases from V and 1 base from J; junction bases left unmatched: 13. CDR3 length equals 17 residues. CDR1 SGHRS and CDR2 YFSETQ come from the germline V gene. The CDR3 loop reads CASRTTGTGLPNTEAFF. CDR3 nucleotides: TGCGCCAGCAGGACGACCGGGACAGGACTACCGAACACTGAAGCTTTCTTT.

The CDR3 protein is CASKRQGTTDTQYF. The CDR3 nucleotides are TGTGCCAGCAAGCGACAGGGTACGACAGATACGCAGTATTTT. The V gene is TRBV2, the J gene TRBJ2-3; 7 bases fit TRBD1. The V segment lost 7 bases and the J segment 3 bases; nucleotides outside the gene matches: 7. The germline gives CDR1 SNHLY, CDR2 FYNNEI. CDR3 length equals 14 residues. Using reference TRBV2 and TRBJ2-3 for the parts outside the CDR3, the full variable domain is EPEVTQTPSHQVTQMGQEVILRCVPISNHLYFYWYRQILGQKVEFLVSFYNNEISEKSEIFDDQFSVERPDGSNFTLKIRSTKLEDSAMYFCASKRQGTTDTQYFGPGTRLTVL.

V is TRBV5-1 and J is TRBJ2-7, with 8 positions matching TRBD2. Trimming took 4 bases from V and 2 from J; bases not matched to a gene: 26. Germline-derived CDR1 and CDR2 are SGHRS and YFSETQ. The CDR3 is 21 amino acids. The CDR3: CASSPLPVSGTSGGPTYEQYF. The CDR3, as DNA: TGCGCCAGCAGCCCCCTCCCGGTCTCCGGTACTAGCGGAGGACCTACCTACGAGCAGTACTTC.

V gene TRBV3-1 (or the pseudogene TRBV3-2) combines with J gene TRBJ2-3; 7 nucleotides line up with TRBD2. The germline V gene has CDR1 LGHDT and CDR2 YNNKEL (reference sequence). The junction had 11 bases not matched to a gene; V was cut back by 1 base and J by 4 bases. CDR3 size: 17 residues. The CDR3 DNA is TGTGCCAGCAGCCAAGTCCCCCGCGGGAGTCTTGCAGATACGCAGTATTTT. Its translation is CASSQVPRGSLADTQYF.

V is TRBV27 and J is TRBJ1-6, with D maybe TRBD1 (5 bases). The CDR3 is made up of 15 amino acids. Between the trimmed V and J ends, which lost 2 bases and 7 bases, there was a span of 12 bases. Germline V gene lookup returns CDR1 MNHEY and CDR2 SMNVEV (reference sequence). The CDR3 nucleotides are TGTGCCAGCAGTTTAGCCAGGGTCGGAAATTCACCCCTCCACTTT. This encodes CASSLARVGNSPLHF.

This clone came up a few times. The gene calls are TRBV2 and TRBJ2-7; a possible D gene is TRBD2 (5 bases). Per the germline V gene, CDR1 is SNHLY and CDR2 is FYNNEI. The CDR3 has 14 residues. Trimming took 7 bases from V and 1 from J, leaving 14 bases between them. CDR3 sequence (DNA): TGTGCCAGCAAAGAGAGAGGGTTATCCTACGAGCAGTACTTC. Residues: CASKERGLSYEQYF.

The chain employs TRBV19 and TRBJ2-1, with TRBD1 matching over 10 bases. CDR3 length: 18 amino acids. V lost 3 bases, J lost 0 bases, and 8 bases stayed unmatched. From germline, CDR1 is LNHDA and CDR2 SQIVND (reference sequence). The CDR3 sequence is CASSIGTGVSHSYNEQFF. The CDR3 nucleotides are TGTGCCAGTAGTATCGGGACAGGGGTTTCACACTCCTACAATGAGCAGTTCTTC.

This sequence joins TRBV24-1 and TRBJ2-7, with 7 bases lining up with TRBD2. There are 13 residues in the CDR3. The germline gives CDR1 KGHDR, CDR2 SFDVKD. The V segment lost 3 bases and the J segment 5 bases; nucleotides outside the gene matches: 3. CDR3 coding DNA: TGTGCCACCAGTGATCAACTAGCGAACGAGCAGTACTTC. Encoded protein: CATSDQLANEQYF.

V and J are TRBV14 and TRBJ1-2, with a possible D match to TRBD1 (5 bases). This CDR3 region has 13 residues. Trimming pared 1 base from V and 7 bases from J, leaving 10 bases between. CDR1 and CDR2 (germline): SGHDN, FVKESK. DNA for the CDR3: TGTGCCAGCAGCCAAGGCAGGGTCGGTGGCTACACCTTC. It encodes CASSQGRVGGYTF. The full variable domain, with the rest looked up from reference TRBV14 and TRBJ1-2, is EAGVTQFPSHSVIEKGQTVTLRCDPISGHDNLYWYRRVMGKEIKFLLHFVKESKQDESGMPNNRFLAERTGGTYSTLKVQPAELEDSGVYFCASSQGRVGGYTFGSGTRLTVV.

The chain combines TRBV7-6 with TRBJ1-5; D gene unclear. The CDR3 runs 13 residues. V was cut by 2 bases and J by 3 bases, with 5 bases left in between. The germline gives CDR1 SGHVS, CDR2 FNYEAQ. The CDR3 reads CASSLTDNQPQHF. The CDR3 DNA reads as TGTGCCAGCAGCTTAACAGACAATCAGCCCCAGCATTTT. Supplemented by reference TRBV7-6 and TRBJ1-5, the full variable domain reads GAGVSQSPRYKVTKRGQDVALRCDPISGHVSLYWYRQALGQGPEFLTYFNYEAQQDKSGLPNDRFSAERPEGSISTLTIQRTEQRDSAMYRCASSLTDNQPQHFGDGTRLSIL.

The rearrangement links TRBV27 to TRBJ2-5; 10 bases are a match to TRBD2. Per germline, CDR1 MNHEY and CDR2 SMNVEV (reference sequence). This CDR3 is built from 18 residues. V gave up 5 bases and J gave up 2 bases; unmatched junction bases: 14. CDR3 coding DNA: TGTGCCAGCAGTATCTCAGCGGGAGGGCGGAGCGTACAAGAGACCCAGTACTTC. Translated: CASSISAGGRSVQETQYF.

The V call is TRBV5-1, the J call TRBJ1-4; D gene ambiguous. Germline CDR1 and CDR2: SGHRS and YFSETQ. This CDR3 is built from 15 residues. V lost 0 bases and J 1 base, leaving 7 bases between the germline ends. The CDR3 reads CASSLGRITNEKLFF. CDR3 nucleotides: TGCGCCAGCAGCTTGGGGCGGATAACTAATGAAAAACTGTTTTTT.

The V and J genes are TRBV6-5 and TRBJ2-3; a weak D match, TRBD2 (7 bases). CDR1 is MNHEY, CDR2 SVGAGI, per germline. This CDR3 is built from 15 residues. V dropped 8 bases and J dropped 2 bases, with 17 bases sitting between them. CDR3 DNA sequence: TGTGCCAGCGATGTGGGGGGGGCCCTCACAGATACGCAGTATTTT. It translates to CASDVGGALTDTQYF.